This T cell receptor beta chain was captured by sequencing in a study of cytomegalovirus exposure and HLA in healthy donors. Primers: 60 Vbeta forward and 13 Jbeta reverse. Profiled with immunoSEQ multiplex PCR; TCRdb holds only in-frame clones, not every one. Among about 140,000 clones listed, approximately 85% were seen once. Germline V gene sequence: CDR1 MNHNS, CDR2 SASEGT. V shed 3 bases and J 1 base; nucleotides not matched to a gene: 6. The CDR3 contains 16 residues. The sequence was collected from a middle-aged woman in good health and CMV-seronegative. V is TRBV6-1 and J is TRBJ2-3, with 8 bases fitting TRBD2. Sequencing used PBMCs. The chain's CDR3 is CASSDNPRGGTDTQYF. In nucleotides, the CDR3 is TGTGCCAGCAGTGACAACCCGCGGGGGGGCACAGATACGCAGTATTTT.